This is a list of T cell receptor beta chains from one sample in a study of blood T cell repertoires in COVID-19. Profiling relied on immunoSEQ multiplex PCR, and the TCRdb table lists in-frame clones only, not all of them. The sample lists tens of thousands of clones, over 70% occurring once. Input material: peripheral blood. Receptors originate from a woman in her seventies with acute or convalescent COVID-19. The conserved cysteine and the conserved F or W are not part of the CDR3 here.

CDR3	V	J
ASSSNRGRNEKLF	TRBV2	TRBJ1-4
ASCERGGLRNNEQF	TRBV27	TRBJ2-1
ASSPPTPPYEQY	TRBV6-5	TRBJ2-7
ASSQQGSGNTIY	TRBV4-1	TRBJ1-3
ASSLAVSGSWNEQF	TRBV7-2	TRBJ2-1
ASSQDKQFDTIY	TRBV14	TRBJ1-3
ASSRGGNKRGPYEQY	TRBV5-1	TRBJ2-7
ASSPLDGGFMPYEQY	TRBV7-8	TRBJ2-7
ASQKTGLLSPLH	TRBV28	TRBJ1-6
ASSRGQGAEGYT	TRBV5-1	TRBJ1-2
ASSLGSSSQRPYEQY	TRBV7-8	TRBJ2-7